The source of this T cell receptor (beta chain) is a study of blood T cell repertoires in COVID-19. Study-level background: The United States, Italy and Spain were the sources of the acute and convalescent COVID-19 samples. T cells, B-cell-depleted T cells, or PBMCs supplied cDNA or gDNA.

How the authors handled the data: Estimated nucleated cell counts came from reference gene primer amplification. The method was immunoSEQ multiplex PCR; TCRdb's version includes in-frame clones alone and lacks a portion of them. V and J calls and clone size are those listed in that table; D and trimming were worked out from the DNA. The top ten hold 13% of the sample, which has 130,000 to 150,000 clones, about 84% seen once. This clone turned up a few times. The CDR3 spans 14 residues. V lost 3 bases and J lost 9, with 16 bases in between. Germline V gives CDR1 SGDLS, CDR2 YYNGEE. Sequencing was done on a sample of peripheral blood. This TCR was recovered from a man aged 55 to 70 with active or convalescent COVID-19. The gene calls are TRBV9 and TRBJ2-1; no firm D call. The CDR3 coding sequence is TGTGCCAGCAGCGCCTCGCTGCGTGTCGGTGAGCAGTTCTTC. As protein: CASSASLRVGEQFF.